This T cell receptor beta chain was identified during a study of shared clonotypes between healthy human individuals. The V and J ends lost 9 bases and 3 bases respectively, with 18 bases between them. The CDR3 covers 14 residues. Germline V CDR1 and CDR2: MDHEN, SYDVKM. This clone was seen just once. Its specificity is unknown. Regarding the study as a whole: Blood alone was sampled, and tissue repertoires likely differ.

Source study methods: Junction-only sequences without quality scores came from ImmunoSEQ, so filtering differed. Repertoires were generated with immunoSEQ multiplex PCR, while TCRdb's copy carries only in-frame clones and drops some. V and J calls plus clone size are reproduced from that table; the DNA served to infer D and trimming. Of around 980,000 clones listed, about four fifths are singletons. Both subsets, CD45RA+ naive and CD45RA-negative memory, were split from the CD4+ cells. This receptor was obtained from a man between 18 and 35 years old in good health. Some clones in this sample may be carry-over from other donors' samples. Sequenced sample: memory CD4+ T cells from PBMCs. Subset: CD45RA-negative fraction. The chain joins TRBV28 to TRBJ2-7; D is ambiguous. The CDR3 sequence is CASARGPSGYEQYF. In DNA, the CDR3 is TGTGCCAGTGCGCGAGGTCCCTCAGGCTACGAGCAGTACTTC.